This T cell receptor beta chain was sequenced in a study of T cells in Graves' hyperthyroidism and ophthalmopathy. TCR beta CDR3 sequences were amplified from RNA transcripts. A first-round RT-PCR of the TCR CDR3 used the HTBI primer set. MiXCR, run by TCRdb on the multiplex PCR reads, gives a single entry per CDR3 protein. The sample has over 650,000 distinct CDR3 sequences; approximately 16% are singletons. This clonotype was seen only a few times. CDR1 and CDR2 from the germline V gene are GTSNPN and SVGIG (reference sequence). There are 13 residues in the CDR3. V lost 6 bases to trimming and J lost 1 base, with 9 bases between them.

Sequenced input: blood. The sequence came from a man aged 18 to 35 with Graves' hyperthyroidism. The chain carries TRBV30 and TRBJ2-2; D not resolved. The CDR3 region has the DNA TGTGCCTGCGTTAGACAGAACACCGGGGAGCTGTTTTTT. It yields the protein CACVRQNTGELFF.